The clone carrying this T cell receptor (beta chain) was seen many times. The antigen is unknown. This CDR3 region has 12 residues. Germline CDR1 reads SGHNT; CDR2 reads YYREEE (reference sequence). V was trimmed by 3 bases and J by 6 bases, leaving 9 bases between them. The data belong to a study of human T cells and chemical hapten exposure. Study information: All through the approximately 25-week study, the scalp of each patient received diphenylcyclopropenone doses weekly.

Time point reported: pre-sensitization, week 0. Sample treatment: therapeutic diphenylcyclopropenone sensitization with weekly scalp DPC. The library attached unique molecular identifiers to individual cDNA molecules. In the original workflow: TCR counts had a median of about 100,000 per sample and spanned about 23,224 to 690,600. TCRdb re-called the RACE reads through MiXCR, storing one row per CDR3 protein. In this record, the V and J calls reflect TCRdb's handling and not the investigators' own analysis. The top ten hold about 1.1% of the sample, which has more than 250,000 distinct CDR3 sequences, approximately 7.5% seen once. Study conclusions and caveats: Compared to controls, expanded TCRs made significantly more large clusters of similar CDR3s.

The chain combines TRBV5-4 with TRBJ1-1; no definite D call. The material was whole blood, obtained in connection with sensitization to the hapten diphenylcyclopropenone (DPC). The TCR comes from a man between 18 and 35 years old with alopecia areata. Some clones in this sample may be carry-over from other donors' samples. The CDR3 sequence: CASSSHRSEAFF. In DNA form, the CDR3 reads TGTGCCAGCAGCTCCCACCGGTCTGAAGCTTTCTTT.